This T cell receptor beta chain was found in a study of T cells after yellow fever vaccination. Study conclusions and caveats: Abundant bulk-derived clonotypes could contaminate FACS-sorted repertoires. Few clonotypes appeared in both CD4 and CD8 compartments.

Points on this clonotype: Its antigen remains unidentified.

Using its own MiXCR run on the 5' RACE reads, TCRdb lists one record per CDR3 protein. The data hold a few hundred thousand distinct CDR3 sequences, with approximately 13% observed a single time. CDR3 length equals 14 residues. Germline-derived CDR1 and CDR2 are ENHRY and SYGVKD. V was pared by 3 bases and J by 1 base, with 9 bases between. This chain uses TRBV10-3 with TRBJ2-5; a weak D match, TRBD1 (5 bases). The input for sequencing was CD4+ T cells sorted from PBMCs, taken 45 days after the yellow fever booster vaccination. The origin of this receptor is a man in his thirties or forties who received the YFV17D yellow fever vaccine. The CDR3 coding sequence is TGTGCCATCAGTGAAAAACAGGTCCAAGAGACCCAGTACTTC. Encoded protein: CAISEKQVQETQYF.